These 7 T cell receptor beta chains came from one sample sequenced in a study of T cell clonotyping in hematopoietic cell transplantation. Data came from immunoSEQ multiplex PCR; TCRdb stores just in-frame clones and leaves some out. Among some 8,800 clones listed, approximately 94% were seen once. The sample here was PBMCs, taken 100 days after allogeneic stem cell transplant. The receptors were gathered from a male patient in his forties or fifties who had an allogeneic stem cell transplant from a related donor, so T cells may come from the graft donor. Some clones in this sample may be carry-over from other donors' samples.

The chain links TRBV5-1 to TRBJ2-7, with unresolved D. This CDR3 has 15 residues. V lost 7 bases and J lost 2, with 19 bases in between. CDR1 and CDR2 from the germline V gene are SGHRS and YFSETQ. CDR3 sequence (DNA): TGCGCCAGCGCCAGCTTGGGGAACAGCGCCTACGAGCAGTACTTC. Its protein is CASASLGNSAYEQYF.

The CDR3 sequence: CASSLPGYGYTF. CDR3 nucleotides: TGTGCCAGCAGTTTACCGGGCTATGGCTACACCTTC. V usage is TRBV28 and J usage is TRBJ1-2, with no clear D. The germline V and J ends were trimmed by 2 bases and 4 bases, with 5 bases remaining between them. The germline gives CDR1 MDHEN, CDR2 SYDVKM. The CDR3 has 12 residues.

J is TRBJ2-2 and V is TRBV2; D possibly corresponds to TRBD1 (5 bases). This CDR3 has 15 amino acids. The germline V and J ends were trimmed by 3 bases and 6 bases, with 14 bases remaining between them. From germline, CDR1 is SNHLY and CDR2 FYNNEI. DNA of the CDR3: TGTGCCAGCAGTGACGGCAGGGTCTCGCCCGGGGAGCTGTTTTTT. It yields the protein CASSDGRVSPGELFF.

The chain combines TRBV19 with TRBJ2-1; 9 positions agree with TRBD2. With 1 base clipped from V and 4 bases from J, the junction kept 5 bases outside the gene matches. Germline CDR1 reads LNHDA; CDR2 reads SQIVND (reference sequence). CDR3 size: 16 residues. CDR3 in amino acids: CASSIGSGGPYNEQFF. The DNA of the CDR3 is TGTGCCAGTAGTATAGGGAGCGGGGGGCCATACAATGAGCAGTTCTTC.

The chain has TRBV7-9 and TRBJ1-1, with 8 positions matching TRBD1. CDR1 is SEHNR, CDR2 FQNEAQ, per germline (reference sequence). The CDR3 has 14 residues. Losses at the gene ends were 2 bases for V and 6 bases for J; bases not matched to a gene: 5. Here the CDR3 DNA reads TGTGCCAGCAGCTTAACGCAGGGGGCAGCTGAAGCTTTCTTT. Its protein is CASSLTQGAAEAFF.

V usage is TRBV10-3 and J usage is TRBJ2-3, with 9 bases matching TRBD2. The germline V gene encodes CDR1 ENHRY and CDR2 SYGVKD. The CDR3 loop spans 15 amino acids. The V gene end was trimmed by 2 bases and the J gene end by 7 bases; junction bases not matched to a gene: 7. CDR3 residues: CAISERLAGAYTQYF. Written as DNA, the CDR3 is TGTGCCATCAGTGAGAGGTTAGCGGGAGCGTATACGCAGTATTTT.

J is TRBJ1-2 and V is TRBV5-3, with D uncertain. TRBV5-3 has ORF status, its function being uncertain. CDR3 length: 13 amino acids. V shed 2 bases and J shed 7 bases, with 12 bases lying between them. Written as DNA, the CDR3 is TGTGCCAGAAGCTTCCCAGTATACTGTGGCTACACCTTC. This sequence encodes CARSFPVYCGYTF.